The subject of this entry is one T cell receptor beta chain. No antigen is known for it. The protocol was immunoSEQ multiplex PCR, while the TCRdb copy is restricted to in-frame clones and leaves out a portion. The repertoire holds about 100,000 clones, with nearly 90% as singletons. This entry belongs to a study of T cell responses to AZD1222 COVID-19 vaccine. Study conclusions and caveats: The CD4 TCRs associated with vaccination extended across spike and predominated at 160-218 and 743-854. Donors were mostly white British, more females; clonal diversity possibly underestimated.

Second doses at about 4 or about 12 weeks were pooled. The TCR originated in an adult who received the AZD1222 COVID-19 vaccine. This specimen consisted of peripheral blood, obtained 28 days after the second AZD1222 dose.

As DNA, the CDR3 is TGTGCCAGCAGCTTAGGACAGGGGGTAGTTGATGGCTACACCTTC. Its translation: CASSLGQGVVDGYTF. The chain combines TRBV7-9 with TRBJ1-2; TRBD1 aligns across 9 bases. Germline V gene data show CDR1 as SEHNR and CDR2 as FQNEAQ (reference sequence). The length of the CDR3 is 15 residues. V shed 1 base and J 6 bases; nucleotides not matched to a gene: 6.